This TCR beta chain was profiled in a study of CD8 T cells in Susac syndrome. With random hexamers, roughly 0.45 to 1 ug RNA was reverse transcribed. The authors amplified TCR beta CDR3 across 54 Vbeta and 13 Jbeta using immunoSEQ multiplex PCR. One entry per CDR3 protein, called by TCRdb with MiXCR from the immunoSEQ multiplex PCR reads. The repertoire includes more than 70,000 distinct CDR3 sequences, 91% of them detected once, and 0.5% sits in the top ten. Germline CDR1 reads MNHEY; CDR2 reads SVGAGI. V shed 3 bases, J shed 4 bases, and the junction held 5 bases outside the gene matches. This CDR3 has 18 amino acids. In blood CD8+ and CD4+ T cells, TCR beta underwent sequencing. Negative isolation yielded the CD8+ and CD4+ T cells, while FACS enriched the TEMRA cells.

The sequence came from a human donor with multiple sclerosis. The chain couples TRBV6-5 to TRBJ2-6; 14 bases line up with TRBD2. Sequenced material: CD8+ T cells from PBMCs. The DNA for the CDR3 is TGTGCCAGCAGTTATGGACTAGCGGGGGGTTTGGGGGCCAACGTCCTGACTTTC. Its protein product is CASSYGLAGGLGANVLTF.